The 29 T cell receptor beta chains given below trace back to one sample, sequenced in a study of cytomegalovirus exposure and HLA in healthy donors (dated by TCRdb to 2015 to 2018). The library was made by the immunoSEQ multiplex PCR assay. For the multiplex PCR, a mixture combining 60 forward primers for TCR Vbeta segments and 13 reverse primers for TCR Jbeta segments was used. The clones in this table, taken by TCRdb from immuneACCESS, are in-frame only. Not every clone is retained; where verified, under half of the shortfall comes from an unresolved V gene, and the cause of the rest is unknown. Counted in this sample were around 130,000 clones; around 83% of them appeared once. The biggest ten clones account for less than 3.5% of the sample. The sequenced sample was PBMCs. Every receptor here comes from a middle-aged man in good health and CMV-seronegative.

This clone was observed a single time. The CDR3 reads CASSREAGGLGEQFF. The CDR3 bases are TGTGCCAGCTCACGAGAAGCGGGGGGGCTTGGTGAGCAGTTCTTC. The chain couples TRBV18 to TRBJ2-1; TRBD2 matches at 10 bases. The CDR3 covers 15 residues. Unmatched junction bases numbered 9, after V lost 4 bases and J lost 9 bases. The germline CDR1 and CDR2 sequences are KGHSH and LQKENI.

The chain carries TRBV10-3 and TRBJ2-5; the match to TRBD2 covers 7 bases. The assigned J gene may be wrong: the sequence end matches TRBJ2-7 better. Germline assignment: CDR1 ENHRY and CDR2 SYGVKD. This CDR3 is built from 12 residues. DNA of the CDR3: TGTGCCATCGTTACTAGCGCCTACGAGCAGTACTTC. Protein product: CAIVTSAYEQYF.

The V and J genes are TRBV5-1 and TRBJ2-2; tentatively, D is TRBD1 (5 bases). With 0 bases removed from V and 1 base from J, the gap between germline ends came to 7 bases. This CDR3 has 15 amino acids. Germline V lookup: CDR1 SGHRS, CDR2 YFSETQ. The CDR3 loop reads CASSLAGQNTGELFF. The CDR3 nucleotides read TGCGCCAGCAGCTTGGCCGGACAGAACACCGGGGAGCTGTTTTTT.

This clone was seen only once. The rearrangement uses TRBV6-1 and TRBJ1-6; 7 positions match TRBD1. The CDR3 is made up of 16 amino acids. J lost 6 bases, V lost 4 bases, and 9 bases had no gene match. CDR1 MNHNS and CDR2 SASEGT come from the germline V gene. The CDR3 here is CASSATPGQTNSPLHF. The CDR3 nucleotides read TGTGCCAGCAGTGCAACCCCGGGACAGACTAATTCACCCCTCCACTTT.

The chain joins TRBV29-1 to TRBJ2-3; the match to TRBD2 covers 10 bases. V shed 8 bases, J shed 6 bases, and the junction held 8 bases outside the gene matches. The V gene's germline CDR1 is SQVTM and CDR2 ANQGSEA. The CDR3 totals 13 residues. The CDR3 nucleotides read TGCAGCCTCCTAGCGGGGGATGGGGATACGCAGTATTTT. This translates into CSLLAGDGDTQYF.

This clone was recorded only once. J is TRBJ1-4 and V is TRBV2; a weak D match, TRBD1 (5 bases). Germline V gene lookup returns CDR1 SNHLY and CDR2 FYNNEI. Trimming stripped 1 base from V and 2 bases from J, with 14 bases between. The CDR3 extends over 17 amino acids. CDR3 bases: TGTGCCAGCAGTGAAGGCCCGCCTTGGGGCACTAATGAAAAACTGTTTTTT. This sequence encodes CASSEGPPWGTNEKLFF. The full variable domain, with the rest looked up from reference TRBV2 and TRBJ1-4, is EPEVTQTPSHQVTQMGQEVILRCVPISNHLYFYWYRQILGQKVEFLVSFYNNEISEKSEIFDDQFSVERPDGSNFTLKIRSTKLEDSAMYFCASSEGPPWGTNEKLFFGSGTQLSVL.

This clone was counted only a few times. The chain combines TRBV7-8 with TRBJ2-3; tentative D call: TRBD2 (6 bases). CDR3 length: 18 residues. The V gene's germline CDR1 is SGHVS and CDR2 FQNEAQ. Trimming removed 0 bases from V and 2 bases from J, with 18 bases in between. CDR3 region: CASSLARGSAGPTDTQYF. As DNA, the CDR3 is TGTGCCAGCAGCTTAGCGCGGGGCTCGGCCGGACCCACAGATACGCAGTATTTT.

This sequence joins TRBV7-2 and TRBJ2-4, with 11 bases fitting TRBD2. Germline V gene data show CDR1 as SGHTA and CDR2 as FQGNSA. This CDR3 is built from 16 residues. V shed 5 bases, J shed 3 bases, and the junction held 6 bases outside the gene matches. The CDR3 protein is CASSDSGGAFKNIQYF. The CDR3 DNA follows: TGTGCCAGCAGCGATAGCGGGGGGGCTTTCAAAAACATTCAGTACTTC. Variable domain in full (rest from reference TRBV7-2 and TRBJ2-4): GAGVSQSPSNKVTEKGKDVELRCDPISGHTALYWYRQSLGQGLEFLIYFQGNSAPDKSGLPSDRFSAERTGGSVSTLTIQRTQQEDSAVYLCASSDSGGAFKNIQYFGAGTRLSVL.

CDR3 in DNA: TGTGCCAGCAGCAGGGGGAACACCGGGGAGCTGTTTTTT. It codes for CASSRGNTGELFF. The gene calls are TRBV5-6 and TRBJ2-2; D perhaps matches TRBD1 (5 bases). The germline V gene encodes CDR1 SGHDT and CDR2 YYEEEE. Trimming shortened V by 4 bases and J by 1 base, and 5 bases separated the two germline ends. CDR3 length: 13 residues.

A single count supports this clone. V usage is TRBV9 and J usage is TRBJ1-5; no definite D call. The CDR3 totals 15 residues. Germline V gene lookup returns CDR1 SGDLS and CDR2 YYNGEE. The V end lost 0 bases, the J end lost 5 bases, and 12 bases lay between the germline ends. The CDR3 reads CASSVEDGEYQPQHF. The CDR3 DNA follows: TGTGCCAGCAGCGTAGAGGATGGGGAGTATCAGCCCCAGCATTTT.

This chain joins TRBV7-9 and TRBJ2-2; D gene ambiguous. CDR1 is SEHNR and CDR2 is FQNEAQ in the germline V gene (reference sequence). V was clipped by 2 bases and J by 4 bases, with 8 bases between them. This CDR3 is 14 amino acids long. The CDR3 protein is CASSLTESTGELFF. The CDR3 bases are TGTGCCAGCAGCTTAACGGAGAGCACCGGGGAGCTGTTTTTT.

The chain recombines TRBV4-1 with TRBJ2-7, with D perhaps TRBD1 (6 bases). The CDR3 is 15 amino acids. Germline V lookup: CDR1 MGHRA, CDR2 YSYEKL. V shed 0 bases and J shed 3 bases, with 12 bases lying between them. The CDR3 loop reads CASSQDFSRGYEQYF. The CDR3 DNA follows: TGCGCCAGCAGCCAAGATTTTAGCAGGGGCTACGAGCAGTACTTC.

This sequence joins TRBV6-5 and TRBJ2-7; 9 bases fit TRBD1. The J segment lost 2 bases and the V segment lost 5 bases, leaving 7 bases of the junction unmatched. This CDR3 has 15 amino acids. Germline values: CDR1 MNHEY, CDR2 SVGAGI. The CDR3 sequence: CASSAGQGWTYEQYF. In DNA, the CDR3 is TGTGCCAGCAGTGCGGGACAGGGATGGACCTACGAGCAGTACTTC.

This chain connects TRBV10-3 to TRBJ2-7; D is ambiguous. V lost 5 bases and J lost 3, with 5 bases in between. CDR3 length: 11 amino acids. From germline, CDR1 is ENHRY and CDR2 SYGVKD. The CDR3, as DNA: TGTGCCATCAGTACAAACTACGAGCAGTACTTC. This codes for CAISTNYEQYF.

The chain is built from TRBV7-9 and TRBJ2-1, with TRBD2 matching 8 bases. The CDR3 loop spans 13 amino acids. Trimming at V came to 3 bases and at J to 9 bases, leaving 4 bases not matched to a gene. CDR1 SEHNR and CDR2 FQNEAQ come from the germline V gene (reference sequence). The CDR3 is CASSLSGGGEQFF. The CDR3, as DNA: TGTGCCAGCAGCTTGAGCGGGGGAGGTGAGCAGTTCTTC.

The CDR3 loop reads CASSLRDIETQYF. CDR3 coding DNA: TGTGCCAGCAGCTTGAGGGACATAGAGACCCAGTACTTC. The chain has TRBV13 and TRBJ2-5; TRBD1 might be the D (6 bases). The germline V gene encodes CDR1 PRHDT and CDR2 FYEKMQ (reference sequence). V lost 3 bases and J 4 bases, leaving 9 bases between the germline ends. The CDR3 contains 13 residues. Together with reference TRBV13 and TRBJ2-5, the CDR3 gives the full variable domain: AAGVIQSPRHLIKEKRETATLKCYPIPRHDTVYWYQQGPGQDPQFLISFYEKMQSDKGSIPDRFSAQQFSDYHSELNMSSLELGDSALYFCASSLRDIETQYFGPGTRLLVL.

This sequence joins TRBV18 and TRBJ2-2; 9 nucleotides agree with TRBD1. CDR1 and CDR2 from the germline V gene are KGHSH and LQKENI. J gave up 4 bases and V 3 bases, and 6 bases lay outside the gene matches. The CDR3 runs 16 residues. Here the CDR3 reads CASSPRGQGPTGELFF. As DNA, the CDR3 is TGTGCCAGCTCACCCCGCGGACAGGGGCCCACCGGGGAGCTGTTTTTT. Full variable domain (rest looked up from reference TRBV18 and TRBJ2-2): NAGVMQNPRHLVRRRGQEARLRCSPMKGHSHVYWYRQLPEEGLKFMVYLQKENIIDESGMPKERFSAEFPKEGPSILRIQQVVRGDSAAYFCASSPRGQGPTGELFFGEGSRLTVL.

This chain connects TRBV6-5 to TRBJ1-2, with a possible D match to TRBD1 (6 bases). This CDR3 comprises 13 residues. Trimming pared 2 bases from V and 4 bases from J, leaving 8 bases between. The germline V gene has CDR1 MNHEY and CDR2 SVGAGI. The CDR3 coding sequence is TGTGCCAGCAGTTACCGGGACATCTATGGCTACACCTTC. Translating it yields CASSYRDIYGYTF.

This chain uses TRBV7-2 with TRBJ1-1; maybe TRBD1 (5 bases). The CDR3 has 13 residues. V dropped 1 base and J dropped 8 bases, with 11 bases sitting between them. Germline V lookup: CDR1 SGHTA, CDR2 FQGNSA. The CDR3 loop reads CASSLVSTGEAFF. The CDR3 DNA reads as TGTGCCAGCAGCTTAGTGTCCACAGGAGAAGCTTTCTTT.

The count of this clone is one. The chain is built from TRBV7-2 and TRBJ2-1; D ambiguous. V was trimmed by 5 bases and J by 9 bases, leaving 11 bases between them. The germline CDR1 and CDR2 sequences are SGHTA and FQGNSA. The CDR3 length is 12 residues. The CDR3: CASSRFTGEQFF. The CDR3 nucleotides are TGTGCCAGCAGCCGATTTACTGGTGAGCAGTTCTTC.

The genes are TRBV29-1 and TRBJ1-1, with a possible D match to TRBD1 (6 bases). Germline V gene lookup returns CDR1 SQVTM and CDR2 ANQGSEA. The V end lost 7 bases, the J end lost 0 bases, and 18 bases lay between the germline ends. This CDR3 comprises 15 residues. In DNA, the CDR3 is TGCAGCGATTCAGGGGCCCTCTGGATGAACACTGAAGCTTTCTTT. It codes for CSDSGALWMNTEAFF.

This chain connects TRBV29-1 to TRBJ1-2; 10 positions match TRBD1. Germline V lookup: CDR1 SQVTM, CDR2 ANQGSEA. Trimming took 7 bases from V and 1 from J; bases not matched to a gene: 3. CDR3 size: 13 residues. This chain's CDR3 is CSARTGGNYGYTF. The CDR3 coding sequence is TGCAGCGCGAGGACAGGGGGTAACTATGGCTACACCTTC.

The chain couples TRBV9 to TRBJ1-2, with D possibly being TRBD1 (5 bases). Looked up from germline, CDR1 is SGDLS and CDR2 is YYNGEE. The CDR3 loop spans 17 amino acids. V gave up 2 bases and J gave up 7 bases, with 24 bases separating them. The CDR3 coding sequence is TGTGCCAGCAGCGTCGCCTCACTCGGGGGGACCTCTTCTGGCTACACCTTC. This codes for CASSVASLGGTSSGYTF.

The CDR3 coding sequence is TGTGCCAGCAGCTTAGGAGGGGGCAACCAAGAGACCCAGTACTTC. It codes for CASSLGGGNQETQYF. The J gene is TRBJ2-5, the V gene TRBV7-9, with TRBD1 matching 7 bases. The CDR3 is 15 residues long. The germline V gene has CDR1 SEHNR and CDR2 FQNEAQ (reference sequence). The J segment lost 0 bases and the V segment lost 1 base, leaving 2 bases of the junction unmatched. Full variable domain (rest looked up from reference TRBV7-9 and TRBJ2-5): DTGVSQNPRHKITKRGQNVTFRCDPISEHNRLYWYRQTLGQGPEFLTYFQNEAQLEKSRLLSDRFSAERPKGSFSTLEIQRTEQGDSAMYLCASSLGGGNQETQYFGPGTRLLVL.

On this clone: This same CDR3 is encoded by further DNA sequences in the sample. The CDR3, as DNA: TGTGCCAGCAGCGTGGAGGGAGGCAATCAGCCCCAGCATTTT. Residues: CASSVEGGNQPQHF. The chain combines TRBV9 with TRBJ1-5; no reliable D call. The CDR3 is 14 residues long. V lost 2 bases to trimming and J lost 2 bases, with 8 bases between them. The germline V gene has CDR1 SGDLS and CDR2 YYNGEE.

This clone was recorded a few times. V gene TRBV7-8 combines with J gene TRBJ2-2; 9 nucleotides align to TRBD2. This CDR3 contains 15 residues. V dropped 2 bases and J dropped 5; count of bases not matched to a gene: 3. The V gene's germline CDR1 is SGHVS and CDR2 FQNEAQ. CDR3 loop: CASSLSAGGTGELFF. The CDR3 DNA reads as TGTGCCAGCAGCTTAAGTGCGGGGGGGACCGGGGAGCTGTTTTTT.

V gene TRBV27 combines with J gene TRBJ2-7, with TRBD2 matching over 16 bases. This CDR3 spans 16 amino acids. Germline V gives CDR1 MNHEY, CDR2 SMNVEV (reference sequence). V lost 6 bases and J lost 5; bases outside the gene matches: 7. The CDR3 bases are TGTGCCAGCAGGACCGGGACTAGCGGGGGGGCCCACGAGCAGTACTTC. Protein: CASRTGTSGGAHEQYF.

The chain recombines TRBV19 with TRBJ2-5; D unresolved. CDR3 size: 14 residues. V dropped 4 bases and J dropped 1 base, with 10 bases sitting between them. Germline assignment: CDR1 LNHDA and CDR2 SQIVND (reference sequence). The CDR3 nucleotides read TGTGCCAGTAGTAGCGGTCTGTCCCAAGAGACCCAGTACTTC. As protein: CASSSGLSQETQYF. Full variable domain (rest looked up from reference TRBV19 and TRBJ2-5): DGGITQSPKYLFRKEGQNVTLSCEQNLNHDAMYWYRQDPGQGLRLIYYSQIVNDFQKGDIAEGYSVSREKKESFPLTVTSAQKNPTAFYLCASSSGLSQETQYFGPGTRLLVL.

The chain recombines TRBV29-1 with TRBJ1-4; D possibly corresponds to TRBD1 (5 bases). The CDR3 contains 13 residues. The ends were cut back, 7 bases at V and 4 bases at J, with 13 bases in the middle. The germline V gene has CDR1 SQVTM and CDR2 ANQGSEA. CDR3 residues: CSAATDLNEKLFF. The CDR3, as DNA: TGCAGCGCCGCGACAGACCTTAATGAAAAACTGTTTTTT. Based on the CDR3 plus reference TRBV29-1 and TRBJ1-4, the full variable domain is SAVISQKPSRDICQRGTSLTIQCQVDSQVTMMFWYRQQPGQSLTLIATANQGSEATYESGFVIDKFPISRPNLTFSTLTVSNMSPEDSSIYLCSAATDLNEKLFFGSGTQLSVL.